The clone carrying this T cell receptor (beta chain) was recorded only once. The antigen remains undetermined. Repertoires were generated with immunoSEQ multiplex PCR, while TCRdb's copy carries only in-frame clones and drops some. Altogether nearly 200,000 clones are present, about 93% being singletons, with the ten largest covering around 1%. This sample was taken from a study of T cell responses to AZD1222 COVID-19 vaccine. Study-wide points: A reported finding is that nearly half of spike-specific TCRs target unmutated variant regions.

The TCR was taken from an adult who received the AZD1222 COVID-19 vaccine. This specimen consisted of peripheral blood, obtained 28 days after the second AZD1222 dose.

DNA of the CDR3: TGTGCCAGCAGCCCCGCGGGGCCTAGCAATCAGCCCCAGCATTTT. Its translation: CASSPAGPSNQPQHF. The J gene is TRBJ1-5, the V gene TRBV7-2; D may be TRBD1 (5 bases). V was pared by 5 bases and J by 0 bases, with 11 bases between. Germline CDR1 is SGHTA and CDR2 is FQGNSA. The CDR3 sequence is 15 residues long.